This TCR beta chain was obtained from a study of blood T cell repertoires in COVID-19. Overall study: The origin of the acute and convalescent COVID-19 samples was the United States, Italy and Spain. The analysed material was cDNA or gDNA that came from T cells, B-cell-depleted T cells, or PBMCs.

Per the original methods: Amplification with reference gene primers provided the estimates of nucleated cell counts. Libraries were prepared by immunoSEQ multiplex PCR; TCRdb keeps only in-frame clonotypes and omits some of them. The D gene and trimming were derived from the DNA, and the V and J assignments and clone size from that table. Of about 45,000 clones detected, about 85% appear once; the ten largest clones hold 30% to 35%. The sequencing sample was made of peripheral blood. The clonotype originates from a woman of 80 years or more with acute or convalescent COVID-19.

The CDR3 region has the DNA TGTGCCAGCAGCCCCAAGACTAGCGGGAGGTTGGATACGCAGTATTTT. Translated: CASSPKTSGRLDTQYF. This chain connects TRBV14 to TRBJ2-3; 13 bases align to TRBD2. CDR1 and CDR2 from the germline V gene are SGHDN and FVKESK. With V trimmed by 4 bases and J by 6 bases, 7 bases remained unmatched. CDR3 length equals 16 residues.